The source of this TCR beta chain is a study of blood T cells in healthy people across ages. Findings of the study overall: A roughly linear age-dependent decrease characterized TCR beta diversity per million T cells.

Combining a sample-barcoded 5' primer with a J-beta primer mix, a second PCR ran for roughly 6 to 12 cycles. TCRdb re-called the 5' RACE reads with MiXCR, one entry per CDR3 protein. This sample has approximately 1,000,000 distinct CDR3 sequences; more than 35% occur once, and the top ten carry approximately 17%. Trimming took 5 bases from V and 0 from J, leaving 10 bases between them. Germline V CDR1 and CDR2: MNHEY, SVGEGT. CDR3 length equals 14 residues. Worth noting for this clonotype: Antigen specificity is unknown.

The gene calls are TRBV6-2 or TRBV6-3 and TRBJ1-1, with D unresolved. This receptor was obtained from a woman aged 60-75 years in good health. Input material: blood. The CDR3 coding sequence is TGTGCCAGCAGTATGGGCTTAATGAACACTGAAGCTTTCTTT. As protein: CASSMGLMNTEAFF.